This TCR beta chain was retrieved from a study of shared clonotypes between healthy human individuals. Background on the study: Two female and three male donors aged 18 to 49 were enrolled.

Germline CDR1 MNHEY, CDR2 SVGAGI. This CDR3 is 14 amino acids long. Deletions cut 6 bases from V and 0 bases from J, with 12 bases between. Data came from immunoSEQ multiplex PCR; TCRdb stores just in-frame clones and leaves some out. Of 600,000 to 700,000 clones in the sample, 73% are singletons; the top ten hold around 2%. The rearrangement uses TRBV6-5 and TRBJ2-7; tentative D call: TRBD1 (6 bases). The sequence was obtained from a woman in her 30s in good health. Sample: memory CD4+ T cells sorted from blood. Subset: CD45RA-negative fraction. Here the CDR3 reads CASSYGQLSYEQYF. The CDR3 bases are TGTGCCAGCAGCTACGGACAGCTCTCCTACGAGCAGTACTTC.